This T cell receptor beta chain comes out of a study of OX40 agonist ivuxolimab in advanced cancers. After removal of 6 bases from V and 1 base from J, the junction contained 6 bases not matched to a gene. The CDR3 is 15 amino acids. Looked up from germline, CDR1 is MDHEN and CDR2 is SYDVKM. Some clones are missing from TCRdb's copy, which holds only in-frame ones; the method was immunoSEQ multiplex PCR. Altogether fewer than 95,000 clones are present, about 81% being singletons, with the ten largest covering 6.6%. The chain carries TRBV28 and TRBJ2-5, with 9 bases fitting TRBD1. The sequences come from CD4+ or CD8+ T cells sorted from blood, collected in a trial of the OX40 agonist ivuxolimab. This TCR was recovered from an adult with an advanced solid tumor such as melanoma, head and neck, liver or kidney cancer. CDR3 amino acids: CASRRRDRVQETQYF. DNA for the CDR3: TGTGCCAGCAGGAGAAGGGACAGGGTCCAAGAGACCCAGTACTTC.